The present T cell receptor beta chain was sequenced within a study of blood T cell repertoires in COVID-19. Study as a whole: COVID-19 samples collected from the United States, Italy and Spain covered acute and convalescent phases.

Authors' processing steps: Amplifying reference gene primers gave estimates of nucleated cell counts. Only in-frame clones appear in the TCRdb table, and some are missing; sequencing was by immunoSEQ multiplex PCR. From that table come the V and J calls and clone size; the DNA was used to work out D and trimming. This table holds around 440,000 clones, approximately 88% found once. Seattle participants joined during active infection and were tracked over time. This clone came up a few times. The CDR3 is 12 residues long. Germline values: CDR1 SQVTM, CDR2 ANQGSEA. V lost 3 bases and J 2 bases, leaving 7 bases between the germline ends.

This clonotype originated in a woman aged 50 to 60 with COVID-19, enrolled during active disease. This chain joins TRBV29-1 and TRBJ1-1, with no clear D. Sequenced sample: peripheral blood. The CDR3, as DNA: TGCAGCGTTGACTTGGCCAACACTGAAGCTTTCTTT. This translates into CSVDLANTEAFF.